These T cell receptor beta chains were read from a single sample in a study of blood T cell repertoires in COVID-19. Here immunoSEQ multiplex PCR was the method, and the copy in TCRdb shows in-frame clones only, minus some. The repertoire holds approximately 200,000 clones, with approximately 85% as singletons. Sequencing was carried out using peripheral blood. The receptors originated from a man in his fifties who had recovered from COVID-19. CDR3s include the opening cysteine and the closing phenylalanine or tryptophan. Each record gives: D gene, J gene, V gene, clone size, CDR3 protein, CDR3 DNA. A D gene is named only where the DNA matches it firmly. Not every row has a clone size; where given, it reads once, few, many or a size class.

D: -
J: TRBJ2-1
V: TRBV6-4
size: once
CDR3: CASSERPSSLYNEQFF
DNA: TGTGCCAGCAGTGAGCGACCTAGCTCTCTCTACAATGAGCAGTTCTTC

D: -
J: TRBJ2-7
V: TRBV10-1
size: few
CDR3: CASSAGSTYEQYF
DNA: TGCGCCAGCAGTGCCGGGAGCACCTACGAGCAGTACTTC

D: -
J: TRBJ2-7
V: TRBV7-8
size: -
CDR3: CASSLASSGTPLSYEQYF
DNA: TGTGCCAGCAGCTTAGCGAGTTCCGGGACACCCCTCTCCTACGAGCAGTACTTC

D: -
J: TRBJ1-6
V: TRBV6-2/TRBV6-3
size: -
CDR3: CASSWRYNSPLHF
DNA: TGTGCCAGCAGTTGGCGGTATAATTCACCCCTCCACTTT

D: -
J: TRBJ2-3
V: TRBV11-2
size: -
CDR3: CASSNLGGGDTQYF
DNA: TGTGCCAGCAGCAATTTGGGCGGAGGGGATACGCAGTATTTT

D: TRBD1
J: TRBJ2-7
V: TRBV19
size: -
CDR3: CASSTRTPPGTGVQTRGYEQYF
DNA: TGTGCCAGTAGTACCAGGACCCCTCCCGGGACAGGAGTACAAACGAGAGGGTACGAGCAGTACTTC

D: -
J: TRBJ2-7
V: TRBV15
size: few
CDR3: CATSREGMGGRHEQYF
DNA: TGTGCCACCAGCAGAGAGGGGATGGGGGGGCGGCACGAGCAGTACTTC

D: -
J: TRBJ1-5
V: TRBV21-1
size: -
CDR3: CASTLRTSNQPQHF
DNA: TGTGCCAGCACCCTGAGGACAAGTAATCAGCCCCAGCATTTT

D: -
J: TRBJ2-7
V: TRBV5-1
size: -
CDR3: CASSSPMTGKYEQYF
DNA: TGCGCCAGCAGCTCACCAATGACTGGAAAATACGAGCAGTACTTC

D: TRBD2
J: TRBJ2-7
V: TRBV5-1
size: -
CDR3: CASSLSSGSAYEQYF
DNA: TGCGCCAGCAGCTTGTCTAGCGGGTCGGCCTACGAGCAGTACTTC

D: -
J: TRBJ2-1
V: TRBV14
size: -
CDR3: CASSQDRGSYNEQFF
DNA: TGTGCCAGCAGCCAAGATAGGGGCTCCTACAATGAGCAGTTCTTC

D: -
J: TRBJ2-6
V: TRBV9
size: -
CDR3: CASSVETSGANVLTF
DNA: TGTGCCAGCAGCGTAGAAACTTCTGGGGCCAACGTCCTGACTTTC

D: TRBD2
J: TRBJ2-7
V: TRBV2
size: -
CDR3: CASSSGTSGYEQYF
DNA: TGTGCCAGCAGTTCCGGGACTAGCGGTTACGAGCAGTACTTC

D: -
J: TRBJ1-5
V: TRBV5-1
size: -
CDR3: CASSPIGGSGNQPQHF
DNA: TGCGCCAGCAGTCCCATCGGGGGGTCGGGCAATCAGCCCCAGCATTTT

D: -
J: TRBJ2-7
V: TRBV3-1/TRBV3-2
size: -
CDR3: CASTQGLFTREQYF
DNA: TGTGCCAGCACCCAAGGTTTATTTACGAGGGAGCAGTACTTC

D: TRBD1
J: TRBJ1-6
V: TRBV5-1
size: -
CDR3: CASSLPGTGRAPLHF
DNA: TGCGCCAGCAGCTTACCCGGGACAGGGAGAGCACCCCTCCACTTT

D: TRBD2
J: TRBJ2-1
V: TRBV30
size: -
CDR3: CAWSEAGLASSNEQFF
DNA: TGTGCCTGGAGTGAAGCGGGACTAGCGTCGAGCAATGAGCAGTTCTTC

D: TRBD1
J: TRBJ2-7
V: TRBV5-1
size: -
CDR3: CASSRDRAYEQYF
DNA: TGCGCCAGCAGCCGGGACAGGGCCTACGAGCAGTACTTC

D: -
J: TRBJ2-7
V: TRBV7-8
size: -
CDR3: CASSLAGNSYEQYF
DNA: TGTGCCAGCAGCTTGGCAGGAAATTCCTACGAGCAGTACTTC

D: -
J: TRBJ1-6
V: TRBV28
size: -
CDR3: CASTLQSSYNSPLHF
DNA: TGTGCCAGCACCCTACAGAGCTCCTATAATTCACCCCTCCACTTT

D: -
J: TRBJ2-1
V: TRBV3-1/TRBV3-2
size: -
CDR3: CASSQEGRGNEQFF
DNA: TGTGCCAGCAGCCAAGAAGGTCGGGGCAATGAGCAGTTCTTC

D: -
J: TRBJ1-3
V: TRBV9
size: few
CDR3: CASSETGSGNTIYF
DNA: TGTGCCAGCAGCGAGACAGGCTCTGGAAACACCATATATTTT

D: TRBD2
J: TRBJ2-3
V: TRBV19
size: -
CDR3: CASSGRPGLAGGGFTDTQYF
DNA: TGTGCCAGTAGTGGAAGACCGGGACTAGCGGGAGGAGGATTCACAGATACGCAGTATTTT

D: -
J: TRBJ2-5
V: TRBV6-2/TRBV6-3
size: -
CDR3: CASSYSDSGQETQYF
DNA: TGTGCCAGCAGTTACTCGGATTCAGGACAAGAGACCCAGTACTTC

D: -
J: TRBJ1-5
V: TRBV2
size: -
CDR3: CASSDQGGRNQPQHF
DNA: TGTGCCAGCAGTGATCAAGGGGGACGGAATCAGCCCCAGCATTTT

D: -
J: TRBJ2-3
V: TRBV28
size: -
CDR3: CASSLITNGGTTDTQYF
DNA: TGTGCCAGCAGTTTAATTACCAATGGAGGTACCACAGATACGCAGTATTTT

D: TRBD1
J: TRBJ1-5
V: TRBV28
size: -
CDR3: CASSWPGGRNQPQHF
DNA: TGTGCCAGCAGTTGGCCAGGGGGACGCAATCAGCCCCAGCATTTT

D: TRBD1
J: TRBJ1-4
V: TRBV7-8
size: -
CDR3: CASSPTGGTNEKLFF
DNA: TGTGCCAGCAGCCCCACAGGGGGAACTAATGAAAAACTGTTTTTT

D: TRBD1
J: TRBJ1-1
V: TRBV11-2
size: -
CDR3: CASSLEGLGRGQTEAFF
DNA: TGTGCCAGCAGCTTAGAGGGTCTTGGCAGGGGGCAAACTGAAGCTTTCTTT

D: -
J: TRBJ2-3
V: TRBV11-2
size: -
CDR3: CASSLLGGLNTDTQYF
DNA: TGTGCCAGCAGCTTATTGGGGGGGCTAAACACAGATACGCAGTATTTT

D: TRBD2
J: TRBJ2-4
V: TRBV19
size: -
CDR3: CASSARLAGGPGSIQYF
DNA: TGTGCCAGTAGTGCTAGACTAGCGGGAGGGCCGGGGTCCATTCAGTACTTC

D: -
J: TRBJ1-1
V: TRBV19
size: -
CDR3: CASIHRGGQDTEAFF
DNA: TGTGCCAGTATCCATAGGGGGGGGCAGGACACTGAAGCTTTCTTT

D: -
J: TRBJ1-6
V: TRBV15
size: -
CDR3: CATSRDRETRRSPLHF
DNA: TGTGCCACCAGCAGAGACCGGGAGACGCGGCGCTCACCCCTCCACTTT